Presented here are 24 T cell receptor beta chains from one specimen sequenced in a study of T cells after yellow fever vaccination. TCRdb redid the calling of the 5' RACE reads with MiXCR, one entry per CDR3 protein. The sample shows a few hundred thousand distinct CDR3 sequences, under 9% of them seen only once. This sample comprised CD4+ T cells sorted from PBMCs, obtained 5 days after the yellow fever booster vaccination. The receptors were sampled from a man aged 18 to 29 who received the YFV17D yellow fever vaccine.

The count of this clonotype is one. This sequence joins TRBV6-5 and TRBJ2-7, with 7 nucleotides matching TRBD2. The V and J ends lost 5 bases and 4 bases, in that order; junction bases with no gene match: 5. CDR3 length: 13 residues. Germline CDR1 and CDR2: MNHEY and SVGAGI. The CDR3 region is CASSQGSGYEQYF. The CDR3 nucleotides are TGTGCCAGCAGTCAGGGTAGCGGGTACGAGCAGTACTTC.

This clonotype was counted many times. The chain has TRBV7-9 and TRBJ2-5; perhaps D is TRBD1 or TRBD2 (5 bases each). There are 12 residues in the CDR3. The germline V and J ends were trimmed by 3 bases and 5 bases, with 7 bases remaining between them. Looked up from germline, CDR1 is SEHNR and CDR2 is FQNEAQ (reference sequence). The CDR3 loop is CASSFREETQYF. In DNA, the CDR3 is TGTGCCAGCAGCTTCAGGGAGGAGACCCAGTACTTC.

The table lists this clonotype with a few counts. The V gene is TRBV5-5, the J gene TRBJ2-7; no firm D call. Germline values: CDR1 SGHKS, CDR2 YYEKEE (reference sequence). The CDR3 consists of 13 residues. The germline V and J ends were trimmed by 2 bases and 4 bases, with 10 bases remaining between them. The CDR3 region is CASSLREIYEQYV. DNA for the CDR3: TGTGCCAGCAGCTTAAGAGAGATTTACGAGCAGTACGTC.

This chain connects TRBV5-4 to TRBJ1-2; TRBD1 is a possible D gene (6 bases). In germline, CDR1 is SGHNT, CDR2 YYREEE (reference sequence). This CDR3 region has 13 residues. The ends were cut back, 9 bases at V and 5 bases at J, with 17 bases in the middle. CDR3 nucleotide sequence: TGTGCCACCGCCCCGGGACAAAAATATGGCTACACCTTC. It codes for CATAPGQKYGYTF.

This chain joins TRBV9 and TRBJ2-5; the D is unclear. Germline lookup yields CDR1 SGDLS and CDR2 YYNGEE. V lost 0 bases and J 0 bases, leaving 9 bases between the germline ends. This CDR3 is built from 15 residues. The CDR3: CASSVGGSDQETQYF. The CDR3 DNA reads TGTGCCAGCAGCGTAGGAGGTTCAGACCAAGAGACCCAGTACTTC.

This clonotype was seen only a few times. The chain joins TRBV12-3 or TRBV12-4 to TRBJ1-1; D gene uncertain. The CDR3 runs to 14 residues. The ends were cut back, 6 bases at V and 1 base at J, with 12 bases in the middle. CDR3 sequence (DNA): TGTGCCAGCAGCTGGAATCTAGCGAACACTGAAGCTTTCTTT. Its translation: CASSWNLANTEAFF.

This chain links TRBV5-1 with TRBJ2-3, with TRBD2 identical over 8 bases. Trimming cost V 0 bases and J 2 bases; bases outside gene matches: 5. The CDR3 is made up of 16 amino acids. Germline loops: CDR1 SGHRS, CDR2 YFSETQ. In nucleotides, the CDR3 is TGCGCCAGCAGCTTGGCCAAGCGGGGGCACACAGATACGCAGTATTTT. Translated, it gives CASSLAKRGHTDTQYF.

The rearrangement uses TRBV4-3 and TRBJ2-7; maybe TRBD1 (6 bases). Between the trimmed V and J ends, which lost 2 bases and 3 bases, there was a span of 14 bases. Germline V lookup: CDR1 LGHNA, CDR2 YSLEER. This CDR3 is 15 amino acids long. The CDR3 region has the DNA TGCGCCAGCAGCCAAAGTTCCAGGGACAACTACGAGCAGTACTTC. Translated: CASSQSSRDNYEQYF.

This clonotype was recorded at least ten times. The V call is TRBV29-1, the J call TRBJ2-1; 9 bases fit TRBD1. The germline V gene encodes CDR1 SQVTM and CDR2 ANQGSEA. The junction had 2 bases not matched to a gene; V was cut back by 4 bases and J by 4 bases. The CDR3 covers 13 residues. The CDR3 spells CSVGQGEYNEQFF. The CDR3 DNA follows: TGCAGCGTTGGACAGGGGGAGTACAATGAGCAGTTCTTC.

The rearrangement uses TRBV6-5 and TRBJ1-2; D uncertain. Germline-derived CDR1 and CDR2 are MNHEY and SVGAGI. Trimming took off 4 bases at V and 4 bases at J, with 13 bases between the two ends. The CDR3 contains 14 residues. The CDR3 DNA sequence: TGTGCCAGCAGTTCGAGAGGGTGGGGCTATGGCTACACCTTC. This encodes CASSSRGWGYGYTF.

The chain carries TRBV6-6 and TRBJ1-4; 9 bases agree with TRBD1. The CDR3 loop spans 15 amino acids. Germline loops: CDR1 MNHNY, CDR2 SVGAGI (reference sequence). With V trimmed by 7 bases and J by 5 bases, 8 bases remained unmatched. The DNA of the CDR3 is TGTGCCAGCACCGAACCCGGGACAGGGAATGAAAAACTGTTTTTT. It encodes CASTEPGTGNEKLFF.

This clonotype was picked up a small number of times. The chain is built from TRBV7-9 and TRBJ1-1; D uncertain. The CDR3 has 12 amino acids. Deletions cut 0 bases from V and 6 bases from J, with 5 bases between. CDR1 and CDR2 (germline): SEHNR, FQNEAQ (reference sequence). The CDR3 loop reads CASSLAVAEAFF. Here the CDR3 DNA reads TGTGCCAGCAGCTTAGCGGTCGCTGAAGCTTTCTTT.

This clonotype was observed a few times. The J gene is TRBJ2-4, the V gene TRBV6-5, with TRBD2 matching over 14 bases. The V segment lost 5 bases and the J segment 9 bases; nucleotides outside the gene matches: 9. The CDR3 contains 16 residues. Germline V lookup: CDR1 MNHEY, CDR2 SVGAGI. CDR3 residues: CASSVRLAGGPGIQYF. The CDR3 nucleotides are TGTGCCAGCAGTGTTCGACTAGCGGGGGGGCCGGGCATTCAGTACTTC.

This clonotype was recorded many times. The CDR3 DNA reads as TGCGCCAGCAGCCAAGGACTCGGGCCGATTCAAGAAAAACTGTTTTTT. It is translated as CASSQGLGPIQEKLFF. The chain carries TRBV4-1 and TRBJ1-4; no clear D gene. V lost 1 base to trimming and J lost 8 bases, with 17 bases between them. The CDR3 consists of 16 residues. CDR1 and CDR2 (germline): MGHRA, YSYEKL.

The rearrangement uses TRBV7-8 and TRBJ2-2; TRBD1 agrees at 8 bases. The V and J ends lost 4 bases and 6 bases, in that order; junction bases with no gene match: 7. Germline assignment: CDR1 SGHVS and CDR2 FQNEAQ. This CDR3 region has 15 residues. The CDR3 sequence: CASSYQGAVPGELFF. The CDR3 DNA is TGTGCCAGCAGCTACCAGGGGGCGGTTCCCGGGGAGCTGTTTTTT.

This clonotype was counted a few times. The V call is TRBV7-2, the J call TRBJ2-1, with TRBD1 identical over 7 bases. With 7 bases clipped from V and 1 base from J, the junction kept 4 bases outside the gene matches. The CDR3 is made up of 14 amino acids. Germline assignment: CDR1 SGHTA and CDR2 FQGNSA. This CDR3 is CASTEQGSYNEQFF. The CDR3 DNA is TGTGCCAGCACCGAACAGGGGTCCTACAATGAGCAGTTCTTC.

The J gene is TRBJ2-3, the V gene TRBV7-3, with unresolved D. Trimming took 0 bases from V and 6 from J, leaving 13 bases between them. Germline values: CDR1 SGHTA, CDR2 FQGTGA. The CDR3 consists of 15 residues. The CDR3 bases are TGTGCCAGCAGCTTAACCTACCAGCCGATTGATACGCAGTATTTT. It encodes CASSLTYQPIDTQYF.

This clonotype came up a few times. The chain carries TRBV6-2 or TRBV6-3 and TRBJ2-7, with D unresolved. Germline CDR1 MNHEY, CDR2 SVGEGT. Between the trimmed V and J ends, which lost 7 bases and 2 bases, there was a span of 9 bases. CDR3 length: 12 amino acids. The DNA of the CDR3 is TGTGCCAGCAACTCCGATACCTACGAGCAGTACTTC. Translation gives CASNSDTYEQYF.

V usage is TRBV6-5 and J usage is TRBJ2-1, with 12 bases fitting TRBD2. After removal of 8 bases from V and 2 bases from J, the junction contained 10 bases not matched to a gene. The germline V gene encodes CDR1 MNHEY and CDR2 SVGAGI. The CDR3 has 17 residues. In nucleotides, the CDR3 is TGTGCCAGCCGTGGAGCTAGCGGGGGGGCCGCCTACAATGAGCAGTTCTTC. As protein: CASRGASGGAAYNEQFF.

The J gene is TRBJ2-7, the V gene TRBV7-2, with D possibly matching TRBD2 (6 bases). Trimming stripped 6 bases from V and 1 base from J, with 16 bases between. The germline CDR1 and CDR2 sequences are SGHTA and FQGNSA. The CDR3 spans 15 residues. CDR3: CASRSPGTGSYEQYF. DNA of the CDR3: TGTGCCAGCAGATCCCCCGGGACTGGATCCTACGAGCAGTACTTC.

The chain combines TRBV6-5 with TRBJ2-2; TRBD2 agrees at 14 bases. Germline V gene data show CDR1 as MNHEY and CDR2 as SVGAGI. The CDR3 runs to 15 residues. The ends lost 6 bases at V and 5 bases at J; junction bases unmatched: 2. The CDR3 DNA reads TGTGCCAGCAGAAGACTAGCGGGGGGGACCGGGGAGCTGTTTTTT. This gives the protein CASRRLAGGTGELFF.

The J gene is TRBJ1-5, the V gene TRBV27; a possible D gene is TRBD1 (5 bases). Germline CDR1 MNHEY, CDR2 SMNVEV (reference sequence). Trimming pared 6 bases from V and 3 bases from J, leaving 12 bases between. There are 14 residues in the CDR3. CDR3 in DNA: TGTGCCAGCAGGCCCGCGGGGCTCAATCAGCCCCAGCATTTT. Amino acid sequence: CASRPAGLNQPQHF.

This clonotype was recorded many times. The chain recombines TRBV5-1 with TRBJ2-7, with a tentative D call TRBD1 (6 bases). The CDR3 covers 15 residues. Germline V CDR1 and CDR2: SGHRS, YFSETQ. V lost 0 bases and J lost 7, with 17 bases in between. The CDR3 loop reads CASSLGDRITEEQYF. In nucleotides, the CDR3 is TGCGCCAGCAGCTTGGGAGACAGGATTACGGAAGAGCAGTACTTC. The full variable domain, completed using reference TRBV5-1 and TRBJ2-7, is KAGVTQTPRYLIKTRGQQVTLSCSPISGHRSVSWYQQTPGQGLQFLFEYFSETQRNKGNFPGRFSGRQFSNSRSEMNVSTLELGDSALYLCASSLGDRITEEQYFGPGTRLTVT.

CDR3 region: CATSSPVPGHEQFF. DNA for the CDR3: TGTGCCACCAGCAGTCCCGTGCCTGGGCATGAGCAGTTCTTC. This chain connects TRBV15 to TRBJ2-1, with D unclear. Trimming removed 3 bases from V and 8 bases from J, with 14 bases in between. Germline assignment: CDR1 LNHNV and CDR2 YYDKDF (reference sequence). This CDR3 has 14 amino acids.